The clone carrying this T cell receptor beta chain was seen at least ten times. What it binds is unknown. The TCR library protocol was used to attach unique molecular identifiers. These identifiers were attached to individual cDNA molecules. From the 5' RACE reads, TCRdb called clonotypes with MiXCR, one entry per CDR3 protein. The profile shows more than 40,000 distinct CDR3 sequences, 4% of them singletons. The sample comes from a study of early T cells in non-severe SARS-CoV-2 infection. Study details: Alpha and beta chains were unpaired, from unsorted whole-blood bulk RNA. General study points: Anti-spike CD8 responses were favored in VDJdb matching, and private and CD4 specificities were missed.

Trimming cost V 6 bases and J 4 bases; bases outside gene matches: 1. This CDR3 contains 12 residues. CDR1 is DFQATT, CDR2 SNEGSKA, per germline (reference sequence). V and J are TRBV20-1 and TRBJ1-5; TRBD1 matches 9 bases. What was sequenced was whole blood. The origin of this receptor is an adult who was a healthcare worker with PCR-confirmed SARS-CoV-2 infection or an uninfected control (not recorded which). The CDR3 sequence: CSAGTGNQPQHF. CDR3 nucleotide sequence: TGCAGTGCCGGGACAGGGAATCAGCCCCAGCATTTT.